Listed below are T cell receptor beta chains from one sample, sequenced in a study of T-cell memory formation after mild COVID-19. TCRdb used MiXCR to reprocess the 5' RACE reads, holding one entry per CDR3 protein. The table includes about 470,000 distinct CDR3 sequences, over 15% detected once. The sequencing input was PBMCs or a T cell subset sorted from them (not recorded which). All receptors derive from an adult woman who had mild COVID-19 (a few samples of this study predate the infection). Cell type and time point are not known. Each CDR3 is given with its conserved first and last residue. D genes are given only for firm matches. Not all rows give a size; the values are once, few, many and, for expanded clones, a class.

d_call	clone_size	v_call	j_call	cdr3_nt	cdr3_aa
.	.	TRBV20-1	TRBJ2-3	TGCAGTGCTTCCACTACAGATACGCAGTATTTT	CSASTTDTQYF
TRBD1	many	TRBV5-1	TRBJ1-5	TGCGCCAGCAGCTTCGACGGACAGGGAGCAAATCAGCCCCAGCATTTT	CASSFDGQGANQPQHF
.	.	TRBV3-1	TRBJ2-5	TGTGCCAGCAGCCAAGAGCCGACAAAAGAGACCCAGTACTTC	CASSQEPTKETQYF
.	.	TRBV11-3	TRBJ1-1	TGTGCCAGCACCAGGGAAGTGAACACTGAAGCTTTCTTT	CASTREVNTEAFF
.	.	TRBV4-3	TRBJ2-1	TGCGCCAGCAGCCAGGGACCCGCGGGCTCCTACAATGAGCAGTTCTTC	CASSQGPAGSYNEQFF
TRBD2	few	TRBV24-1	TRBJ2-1	TGTGCCACCAGTGATCTGACAGCCGGGACTAGCGCTTCTCCACGCGATGAGCAGTTCTTC	CATSDLTAGTSASPRDEQFF
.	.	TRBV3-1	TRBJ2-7	TGTGCCAGCAGCCATCCTGGGAAGGGAGACGAGCAGTACTTC	CASSHPGKGDEQYF
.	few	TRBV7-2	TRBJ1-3	TGTGCCAGCGCAACGGAGGGTACGCGAGGAAACACCATATATTTT	CASATEGTRGNTIYF
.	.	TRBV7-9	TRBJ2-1	TGTGCCAGCAGCTTAGTTGGAATTTTCGGTACACCGTTCTTC	CASSLVGIFGTPFF
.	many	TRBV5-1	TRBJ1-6	TGCGCCAGCAGCACTGCCGGGACGCAGAATTCACCCCTCCACTTT	CASSTAGTQNSPLHF
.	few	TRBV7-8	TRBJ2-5	TGTGCCAGCAGCACTGGGAAACTAGAGGGGACCCAGTACTTC	CASSTGKLEGTQYF
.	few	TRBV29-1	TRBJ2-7	TGCAGCGTGGGGCTAGCTGGGGTCACCTACGAGCAGTACTTC	CSVGLAGVTYEQYF
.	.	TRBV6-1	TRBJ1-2	TGTGCCAGCAGTGACCAGGGGTCCTATGGCTACACCTTC	CASSDQGSYGYTF
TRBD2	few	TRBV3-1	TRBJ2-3	TGTGCCAGCAGCCCGCAGCGGGGGATCACAGATACGCAGTATTTT	CASSPQRGITDTQYF
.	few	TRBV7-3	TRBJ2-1	TGTGCCAGCAGCTTACGGGACAAGGAGCAGTTCTTC	CASSLRDKEQFF
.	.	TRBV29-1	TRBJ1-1	TGCAGCGTTGGGACGAACACTGAAGCTTTCTTT	CSVGTNTEAFF
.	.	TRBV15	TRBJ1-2	TGTGCCACCAGCAGAGACAGGGGTTTGGGTAACTATGGCTACACCTTC	CATSRDRGLGNYGYTF
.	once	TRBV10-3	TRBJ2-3	TGTGCCATCAGTGAGTTGGGGGCTACAGATACGCAGTATTTT	CAISELGATDTQYF
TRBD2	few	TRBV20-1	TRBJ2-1	TGCAGTGCTACCCCCGAGGCGGGAGCTGGGGAGCAGTTCTTC	CSATPEAGAGEQFF
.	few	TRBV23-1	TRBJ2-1	TGCGCCAGCACTCCCCGGGACACTTACAATGAGCAGTTCTTC	CASTPRDTYNEQFF
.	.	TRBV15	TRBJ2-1	TGTGCCACCAGCAGAGCCCTTTCTAGCTTGGGCAACGATGAGCAGTTCTTC	CATSRALSSLGNDEQFF
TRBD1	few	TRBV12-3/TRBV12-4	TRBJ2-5	TGTGCCAGCAGTGGATATCCGGGACAGGGGTTTGAAGAGACCCAGTACTTC	CASSGYPGQGFEETQYF